The next 13 T cell receptor beta chains were all read from a single sample in a study of blood T cell repertoires in COVID-19. Profiled with immunoSEQ multiplex PCR; TCRdb holds only in-frame clones, not every one. The repertoire has fewer than 250,000 clones, more than 85% of them found once; the top ten carry around 1.1%. The sample comprised peripheral blood. Receptors were obtained from a man under 40 with acute or convalescent COVID-19.

This chain joins TRBV13 and TRBJ1-6; D is unresolved. The V end was cut by 5 bases, the J end by 5 bases, with 10 bases between. CDR3 length equals 14 residues. CDR1 and CDR2 (germline): PRHDT, FYEKMQ (reference sequence). The CDR3 is CASSPSGNNSPLHF. The DNA for the CDR3 is TGTGCCAGCAGCCCCAGTGGCAATAATTCACCCCTCCACTTT.

The chain carries TRBV27 and TRBJ2-1; D gene ambiguous. V was clipped by 5 bases and J by 9 bases, with 17 bases between them. The CDR3 has 14 amino acids. Per the germline V gene, CDR1 is MNHEY and CDR2 is SMNVEV (reference sequence). Here the CDR3 reads CASSLRLADTEQFF. CDR3 in DNA: TGTGCCAGCAGTCTACGTTTAGCCGATACTGAGCAGTTCTTC.

The table lists this clone with a few counts. J is TRBJ1-5 and V is TRBV19; D gene uncertain. The CDR3 runs to 16 residues. Germline loops: CDR1 LNHDA, CDR2 SQIVND (reference sequence). V gave up 6 bases and J gave up 0 bases, with 15 bases separating them. CDR3 nucleotides: TGTGCCAGTAGACCGTTCAGTGCCCTTAGCAATCAGCCCCAGCATTTT. This translates into CASRPFSALSNQPQHF.

V gene TRBV11-3 combines with J gene TRBJ2-3; D gene ambiguous. Germline CDR1 and CDR2: SGHNT and YENEEA. V gave up 0 bases and J gave up 4 bases, with 5 bases separating them. The CDR3 sequence is 13 residues long. The CDR3 DNA reads TGTGCCAGCAGCTTAGATCGTCCAGATACGCAGTATTTT. This translates into CASSLDRPDTQYF.

V usage is TRBV28 and J usage is TRBJ1-6, with D possibly being TRBD1 (6 bases). V was trimmed by 2 bases and J by 8 bases, leaving 10 bases between them. The CDR3 totals 14 residues. In germline, CDR1 is MDHEN, CDR2 SYDVKM. The CDR3 sequence is CASSLTGRYSPLHF. The CDR3 nucleotides read TGTGCCAGCAGTTTAACAGGGAGATATTCACCCCTCCACTTT.

The chain employs TRBV14 and TRBJ2-2; D remains unclear. The germline CDR1 and CDR2 sequences are SGHDN and FVKESK. V lost 3 bases, J lost 2 bases, and 4 bases lay in between. The CDR3 is 13 residues long. CDR3 in amino acids: CASSHSNTGELFF. CDR3 coding DNA: TGTGCCAGCAGCCACTCTAACACCGGGGAGCTGTTTTTT.

The V call is TRBV11-1, the J call TRBJ1-3, with unresolved D. Germline V gene data show CDR1 as SGHAT and CDR2 as FQDESV (reference sequence). V lost 0 bases to trimming and J lost 0 bases, with 12 bases between them. This CDR3 region has 17 residues. The CDR3 loop reads CASSLATMTGSGNTIYF. CDR3 bases: TGTGCCAGCAGCTTAGCGACTATGACGGGCTCTGGAAACACCATATATTTT.

J is TRBJ2-5 and V is TRBV18; D perhaps matches TRBD1 (5 bases). Germline CDR1 reads KGHSH; CDR2 reads LQKENI. CDR3 size: 13 residues. The germline V and J ends were trimmed by 8 bases and 5 bases, with 15 bases remaining between them. CDR3 in DNA: TGTGCCAGCGCCAAGGGGCAAGGCGAGACCCAGTACTTC. Protein product: CASAKGQGETQYF. Full variable domain (missing parts from reference TRBV18 and TRBJ2-5): NAGVMQNPRHLVRRRGQEARLRCSPMKGHSHVYWYRQLPEEGLKFMVYLQKENIIDESGMPKERFSAEFPKEGPSILRIQQVVRGDSAAYFCASAKGQGETQYFGPGTRLLVL.

The V call is TRBV6-5, the J call TRBJ2-7; D is possibly TRBD2 (6 bases). The V end was cut by 2 bases, the J end by 0 bases, with 11 bases between. Germline CDR1 MNHEY, CDR2 SVGAGI. The CDR3 runs to 15 residues. The CDR3 nucleotides are TGTGCCAGCAGTTACAGCGGGCAGAGCTCCTACGAGCAGTACTTC. Amino acids: CASSYSGQSSYEQYF.

The chain has TRBV12-5 and TRBJ2-1; D uncertain. Trimming took off 3 bases at V and 0 bases at J, with 9 bases between the two ends. CDR3 length equals 15 residues. Germline loops: CDR1 LGHNT, CDR2 FRNRAP. The CDR3 loop is CASGLEKSSYNEQFF. The CDR3 DNA follows: TGTGCTAGTGGTTTAGAGAAGAGCTCCTACAATGAGCAGTTCTTC.

The chain has TRBV5-4 and TRBJ1-1; maybe TRBD1 (5 bases). CDR1 is SGHNT, CDR2 YYREEE, per germline (reference sequence). Trimming pared 4 bases from V and 1 base from J, leaving 11 bases between. This CDR3 has 14 amino acids. CDR3 DNA sequence: TGTGCCAGCAGCACGCAGGGCCAGAACACTGAAGCTTTCTTT. This codes for CASSTQGQNTEAFF. The full variable domain, completed using reference TRBV5-4 and TRBJ1-1, is ETGVTQSPTHLIKTRGQQVTLRCSSQSGHNTVSWYQQALGQGPQFIFQYYREEENGRGNFPPRFSGLQFPNYSSELNVNALELDDSALYLCASSTQGQNTEAFFGQGTRLTVV.

The rearrangement links TRBV4-1 to TRBJ1-4; tentatively, D is TRBD1 (5 bases). CDR3 length equals 14 residues. The V end lost 4 bases, the J end lost 8 bases, and 14 bases lay between the germline ends. Looked up from germline, CDR1 is MGHRA and CDR2 is YSYEKL. The CDR3 sequence is CASSLGGVGEKLFF. The CDR3 bases are TGCGCCAGCAGCCTGGGGGGGGTAGGGGAAAAACTGTTTTTT.

The genes are TRBV28 and TRBJ1-1; perhaps TRBD1 as D (5 bases). The V gene's germline CDR1 is MDHEN and CDR2 SYDVKM. V was shortened by 11 bases and J by 1 base, with 14 bases between the two germline ends. The CDR3 has 13 amino acids. The CDR3, as DNA: TGTGCCCCATCCGGAGGGACGAACACTGAAGCTTTCTTT. Translated: CAPSGGTNTEAFF.